Below, 26 T cell receptor beta chains from the same sample are listed, as sequenced in a study of beta chain features in type 1 diabetes. Findings and limits, study-wide: Patients with Type 1 diabetes showed moderately but significantly shorter TCRB CDR3s in all four CD4+ subsets.

As every portion of the isolated RNA was reverse transcribed, the sequencing read expressed TCRB transcripts. TCRdb's table, derived via immunoSEQ multiplex PCR, lists solely in-frame clones and lacks some. Here the sample spans about 660,000 clones, more than 13% being singletons. The antigens for these receptors are not known. Sequencing input: naive CD4+ T cells from blood. These receptors all stem from a man aged 18-30 years with type 1 diabetes.

The sample holds a few counts of this clone. The gene calls are TRBV25-1 and TRBJ1-2; a weak D match, TRBD1 (6 bases). The CDR3 loop spans 16 amino acids. Germline CDR1 reads MGHDK; CDR2 reads SYGVNS. V gave up 6 bases and J gave up 6 bases, with 23 bases separating them. The CDR3: CASSPPRGPTGHGYTF. The CDR3, as DNA: TGTGCCAGCAGCCCCCCCCGGGGGCCTACAGGTCATGGCTACACCTTC.

J is TRBJ2-3 and V is TRBV7-3; D is possibly TRBD1 or TRBD2 (5 bases each). The CDR3 runs 15 residues. The V and J ends lost 5 bases and 2 bases respectively, with 14 bases between them. Per the germline V gene, CDR1 is SGHTA and CDR2 is FQGTGA. CDR3 sequence (DNA): TGTGCCAGCAGCCCCGGGGCAGGGATCACAGATACGCAGTATTTT. It codes for CASSPGAGITDTQYF. Filled out from reference TRBV7-3 and TRBJ2-3, the complete variable domain reads GAGVSQTPSNKVTEKGKYVELRCDPISGHTALYWYRQSLGQGPEFLIYFQGTGAADDSGLPNDRFFAVRPEGSVSTLKIQRTERGDSAVYLCASSPGAGITDTQYFGPGTRLTVL.

This chain uses TRBV18 with TRBJ1-1; D might be TRBD1 (5 bases). Between the trimmed V and J ends, which lost 8 bases and 1 base, there was a span of 29 bases. CDR1 and CDR2 (germline): KGHSH, LQKENI. The CDR3 sequence is 19 residues long. CDR3 in amino acids: CASLRNRSGGRSRNTEAFF. In nucleotides, the CDR3 is TGTGCCAGCCTCCGGAACCGCTCCGGGGGTCGTTCGCGGAACACTGAAGCTTTCTTT.

V and J are TRBV5-6 and TRBJ2-3, with D possibly TRBD1 on 6 matching bases. The length of the CDR3 is 14 residues. Trimming cost V 1 base and J 7 bases, with 13 bases left between them. CDR1 and CDR2 (germline): SGHDT, YYEEEE. CDR3 loop: CASSLPGGGHTQYF. For the CDR3, the DNA is TGTGCCAGCAGCTTGCCTGGGGGCGGCCATACGCAGTATTTT.

Only a few counts were recorded for this clone. The J gene is TRBJ1-4, the V gene TRBV7-9, with 7 nucleotides matching TRBD1. CDR1 is SEHNR, CDR2 FQNEAQ, per germline (reference sequence). The CDR3 length is 14 residues. With 5 bases clipped from V and 8 bases from J, the junction kept 8 bases outside the gene matches. CDR3 loop: CASSPRDRGEKLFF. The CDR3 bases are TGTGCCAGCAGCCCACGGGACAGAGGAGAAAAACTGTTTTTT.

This clone came up a few times. The genes are TRBV4-2 and TRBJ2-5; D unresolved. The germline V gene has CDR1 LGHNA and CDR2 YNFKEQ. The CDR3 has 17 amino acids. V lost 2 bases and J 5 bases, leaving 21 bases between the germline ends. The CDR3 region is CASSQTLGRTASETQYF. CDR3 sequence (DNA): TGTGCCAGCAGCCAAACGCTTGGACGGACCGCTTCGGAGACCCAGTACTTC.

The chain couples TRBV7-9 to TRBJ2-6, with D possibly being TRBD2 (5 bases). This CDR3 region has 15 residues. Germline CDR1 is SEHNR and CDR2 is FQNEAQ (reference sequence). Trimming took off 5 bases at V and 0 bases at J, with 8 bases between the two ends. The CDR3 sequence is CASSLDFSGANVLTF. The CDR3 DNA reads as TGTGCCAGCAGCCTGGACTTCTCTGGGGCCAACGTCCTGACTTTC. The full variable domain, completed using reference TRBV7-9 and TRBJ2-6, is DTGVSQNPRHKITKRGQNVTFRCDPISEHNRLYWYRQTLGQGPEFLTYFQNEAQLEKSRLLSDRFSAERPKGSFSTLEIQRTEQGDSAMYLCASSLDFSGANVLTFGAGSRLTVL.

The chain couples TRBV7-9 to TRBJ1-1, with 7 bases aligning to TRBD1. Trimming took 2 bases from V and 7 from J; bases not matched to a gene: 7. CDR1 and CDR2 from the germline V gene are SEHNR and FQNEAQ (reference sequence). The CDR3 consists of 14 residues. The CDR3 is CASSLRSGDSEAFF. DNA for the CDR3: TGTGCCAGCAGCTTAAGATCAGGGGACAGTGAAGCTTTCTTT. Full variable domain (missing parts from reference TRBV7-9 and TRBJ1-1): DTGVSQNPRHKITKRGQNVTFRCDPISEHNRLYWYRQTLGQGPEFLTYFQNEAQLEKSRLLSDRFSAERPKGSFSTLEIQRTEQGDSAMYLCASSLRSGDSEAFFGQGTRLTVV.

This chain uses TRBV21-1 with TRBJ1-2; the table calls TRBD1, which could not be checked here. TRBV21-1 is marked as a pseudogene. CDR3 length equals 15 residues. In nucleotides, the CDR3 is TGTGCCAGCAGCAAAGAGGGGGACCGAAACTATGGCTACACCTTC. This encodes CASSKEGDRNYGYTF.

In this sample, this clone turned up a few times. The chain combines TRBV5-1 with TRBJ1-1; TRBD1 matches 7 bases. The V gene's germline CDR1 is SGHRS and CDR2 YFSETQ. After removal of 2 bases from V and 1 base from J, the junction contained 2 bases not matched to a gene. The CDR3 contains 14 residues. The CDR3, as DNA: TGCGCCAGCAGCTTCGCAGGGGGGAACACTGAAGCTTTCTTT. Its protein product is CASSFAGGNTEAFF.

This clone was seen just once. J is TRBJ2-1 and V is TRBV9, with 8 bases aligning to TRBD2. CDR1 and CDR2 (germline): SGDLS, YYNGEE. CDR3 length equals 16 residues. J was trimmed by 2 bases and V by 3 bases; bases with no gene match: 7. CDR3 region: CASSALSGSTYNEQFF. CDR3 nucleotide sequence: TGTGCCAGCAGCGCCCTGAGCGGGAGTACCTACAATGAGCAGTTCTTC.

J is TRBJ2-3 and V is TRBV6-5, with D maybe TRBD2 (6 bases). Germline CDR1 is MNHEY and CDR2 is SVGAGI. The CDR3 consists of 14 residues. Deletions cut 4 bases from V and 6 bases from J, with 14 bases between. The CDR3 DNA is TGTGCCAGCAGTTCGGGCGGAGGGGTGGATACGCAGTATTTT. Translation: CASSSGGGVDTQYF.

In nucleotides, the CDR3 is TGTGCCAGCAGCTTGTTGGGAAGCAATCAGCCCCAGCATTTT. Amino acid sequence: CASSLLGSNQPQHF. The V call is TRBV5-5, the J call TRBJ1-5, with no clear D. The CDR3 runs 14 residues. The germline gives CDR1 SGHKS, CDR2 YYEKEE (reference sequence). V was clipped by 1 base and J by 1 base, with 6 bases between them.

This clone was picked up a small number of times. The chain joins TRBV2 to TRBJ1-1; no definite D call. Trimming removed 3 bases at V and 1 base at J, with 6 bases between. This CDR3 contains 13 residues. Germline V gene data show CDR1 as SNHLY and CDR2 as FYNNEI. The CDR3 coding sequence is TGTGCCAGCAGTGAGCGGGCGAACACTGAAGCTTTCTTT. It encodes CASSERANTEAFF.

This clone was seen more than once but under ten times. The chain joins TRBV6-6 to TRBJ1-5, with 7 positions matching TRBD1. Germline trimming cut 2 bases from V and 11 bases from J; bases unmatched to any gene: 6. CDR3 length: 13 residues. Germline V gene sequence: CDR1 MNHNY, CDR2 SVGAGI (reference sequence). CDR3 loop: CASSYTSTGSQHF. In DNA form, the CDR3 reads TGTGCCAGCAGTTACACCTCGACAGGGTCCCAGCATTTT.

There are a few counts of this clone. V usage is TRBV29-1 and J usage is TRBJ1-2, with D hard to call. Germline-derived CDR1 and CDR2 are SQVTM and ANQGSEA. The CDR3 extends over 18 amino acids. Trimming cost V 0 bases and J 5 bases, with 25 bases left between them. CDR3 loop: CSVEDVKNRFGPSYGYTF. In DNA, the CDR3 is TGCAGCGTTGAAGATGTCAAGAATAGATTTGGGCCATCATATGGCTACACCTTC.

This clone occurred a few times. The chain uses TRBV10-3 and TRBJ2-3, with unresolved D. The germline gives CDR1 ENHRY, CDR2 SYGVKD. There are 13 residues in the CDR3. Between the trimmed V and J ends, which lost 3 bases and 0 bases, there was a span of 4 bases. The DNA for the CDR3 is TGTGCCATCAGTGACCTAAGCACAGATACGCAGTATTTT. Translated: CAISDLSTDTQYF.

Here the CDR3 DNA reads TGTGCCAGCAGCTTGAAAGGACGGGTCACCTATGGCTACACCTTC. It specifies CASSLKGRVTYGYTF. The chain recombines TRBV5-4 with TRBJ1-2; D remains unclear. Germline V lookup: CDR1 SGHNT, CDR2 YYREEE (reference sequence). With 1 base removed from V and 4 bases from J, the gap between germline ends came to 14 bases. The length of the CDR3 is 15 residues.

The V gene is TRBV6-1, the J gene TRBJ1-5; 9 positions agree with TRBD1. Per the germline V gene, CDR1 is MNHNS and CDR2 is SASEGT. The CDR3 runs 14 residues. The trim removed 6 bases at V and 7 bases at J, leaving 7 bases unmatched. DNA of the CDR3: TGTGCCAGCAGCTCCACAGGGGGCCGGCAGCCCCAGCATTTT. Protein product: CASSSTGGRQPQHF.

This clone showed up just a few times. Other DNA sequences in the sample encode the same CDR3. The chain has TRBV18 and TRBJ2-5, with TRBD1 matching over 7 bases. The CDR3 is 14 residues long. Germline V lookup: CDR1 KGHSH, CDR2 LQKENI. Trimming removed 3 bases from V and 4 bases from J; junction bases left unmatched: 5. The CDR3 nucleotides are TGTGCCAGCTCACCCACAGGGGCTGGAGAGACCCAGTACTTC. Its protein product is CASSPTGAGETQYF.

The chain has TRBV14 and TRBJ1-4, with D possibly TRBD1 on 6 matching bases. This CDR3 has 15 amino acids. Germline assignment: CDR1 SGHDN and CDR2 FVKESK. The V end lost 5 bases, the J end lost 4 bases, and 14 bases lay between the germline ends. This chain's CDR3 is CASSTGQPFNEKLFF. The CDR3 DNA reads as TGTGCCAGCAGCACCGGACAGCCCTTTAATGAAAAACTGTTTTTT.

This rearrangement joins TRBV30 to TRBJ1-2; D call uncertain. The germline CDR1 and CDR2 sequences are GTSNPN and SVGIG (reference sequence). Trimming stripped 8 bases from V and 2 bases from J, with 9 bases between. This CDR3 has 11 residues. CDR3 in amino acids: CARRQNYGYTF. For the CDR3, the DNA is TGTGCCCGCCGGCAGAACTATGGCTACACCTTC.

Ten or more counts support this clone. This chain connects TRBV13 to TRBJ2-7, with D perhaps given as TRBD1 or TRBD2 (5 bases each). This CDR3 comprises 15 residues. Germline V gene lookup returns CDR1 PRHDT and CDR2 FYEKMQ (reference sequence). Trimming shortened V by 4 bases and J by 1 base, and 14 bases separated the two germline ends. The CDR3 region is CASSSSRATSYEQYF. As DNA, the CDR3 is TGTGCCAGCAGCTCTAGCAGGGCAACTTCCTACGAGCAGTACTTC.

This clone came up a few times. V is TRBV25-1 and J is TRBJ1-3; a possible D gene is TRBD1 (6 bases). CDR1 MGHDK and CDR2 SYGVNS come from the germline V gene. The V end was cut by 5 bases, the J end by 2 bases, with 13 bases between. This CDR3 has 15 residues. This CDR3 is CASSQTGATGNTIYF. Here the CDR3 DNA reads TGTGCCAGCAGTCAGACGGGGGCCACTGGAAACACCATATATTTT. The full variable domain, with the rest looked up from reference TRBV25-1 and TRBJ1-3, is EADIYQTPRYLVIGTGKKITLECSQTMGHDKMYWYQQDPGMELHLIHYSYGVNSTEKGDLSSESTVSRIRTEHFPLTLESARPSHTSQYLCASSQTGATGNTIYFGEGSWLTVV.

This rearrangement joins TRBV6-6 to TRBJ2-7; D unresolved. CDR1 and CDR2 (germline): MNHNY, SVGAGI (reference sequence). V gave up 0 bases and J gave up 7 bases, with 4 bases separating them. CDR3 length equals 11 residues. The CDR3 DNA sequence: TGTGCCAGCAGTTACTCACAAGAGCAGTACTTC. Translating gives CASSYSQEQYF.

Regarding this clone: A read error may account for a junction end that differs from germline. The chain links TRBV7-2 to TRBJ2-2; no definite D call. Germline V gives CDR1 SGHTA, CDR2 FQGNSA. The CDR3 has 14 amino acids. CDR3 sequence: CSSSSLVTTGELFF. DNA of the CDR3: TGTTCCAGCAGCTCCCTAGTGACGACCGGGGAGCTGTTTTTT.